This T cell receptor beta chain was captured by sequencing in a study of T cell responses to AZD1222 COVID-19 vaccine. The CDR3 totals 14 residues. Germline lookup yields CDR1 ENHRY and CDR2 SYGVKD. Trimming removed 6 bases at V and 2 bases at J, with 14 bases between. Overall study results and limits: Just six AZD1222 recipients were seropositive at baseline. Donors in the cohort were predominantly white British and more often female, and clonal diversity was possibly underestimated. Following two doses of AZD1222, Spike-specific TCR breadth and depth rose.

In the case of this clone: Antigen: not known.

Generated by immunoSEQ multiplex PCR, the TCRdb table keeps only in-frame clones and is missing some. Of 75,000 to 100,000 clones in the sample, around nine tenths were seen once. The input for sequencing was peripheral blood, taken on day 0 of AZD1222 vaccination. The J gene is TRBJ2-7, the V gene TRBV10-3; tentatively, D is TRBD2 (6 bases). The receptor was isolated from an adult in good health. In DNA, the CDR3 is TGTGCCATCAGGGGGACTGGGGAGACCTACGAGCAGTACTTC. Protein: CAIRGTGETYEQYF.